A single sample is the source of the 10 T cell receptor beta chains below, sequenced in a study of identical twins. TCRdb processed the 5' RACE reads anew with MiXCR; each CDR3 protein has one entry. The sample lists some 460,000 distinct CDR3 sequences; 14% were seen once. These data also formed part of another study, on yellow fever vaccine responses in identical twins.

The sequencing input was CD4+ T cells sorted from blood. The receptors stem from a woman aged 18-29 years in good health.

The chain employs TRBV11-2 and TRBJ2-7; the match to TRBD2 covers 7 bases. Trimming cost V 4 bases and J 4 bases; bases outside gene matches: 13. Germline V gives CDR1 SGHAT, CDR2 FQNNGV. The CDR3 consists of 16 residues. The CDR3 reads CASSSRGRAKGYEQYF. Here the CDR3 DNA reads TGTGCCAGCAGCTCGAGAGGGAGGGCAAAAGGGTACGAGCAGTACTTC.

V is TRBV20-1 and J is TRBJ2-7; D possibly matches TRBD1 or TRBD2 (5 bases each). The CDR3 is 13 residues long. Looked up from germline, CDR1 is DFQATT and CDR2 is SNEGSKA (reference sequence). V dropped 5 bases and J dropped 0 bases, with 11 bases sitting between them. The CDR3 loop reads CSASGTASYEQYF. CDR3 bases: TGCAGTGCTTCCGGGACGGCCTCCTACGAGCAGTACTTC.

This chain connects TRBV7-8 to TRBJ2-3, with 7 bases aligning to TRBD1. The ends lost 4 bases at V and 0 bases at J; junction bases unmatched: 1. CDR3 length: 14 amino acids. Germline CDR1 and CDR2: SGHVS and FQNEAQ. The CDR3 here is CASSWDRSTDTQYF. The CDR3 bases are TGTGCCAGCAGCTGGGACAGAAGCACAGATACGCAGTATTTT.

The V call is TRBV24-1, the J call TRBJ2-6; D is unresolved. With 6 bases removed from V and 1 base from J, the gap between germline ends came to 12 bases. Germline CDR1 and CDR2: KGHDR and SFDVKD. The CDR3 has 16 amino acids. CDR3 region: CATSSPRPSGANVLTF. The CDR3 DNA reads TGTGCCACCAGTTCCCCCCGGCCTTCTGGGGCCAACGTCCTGACTTTC.

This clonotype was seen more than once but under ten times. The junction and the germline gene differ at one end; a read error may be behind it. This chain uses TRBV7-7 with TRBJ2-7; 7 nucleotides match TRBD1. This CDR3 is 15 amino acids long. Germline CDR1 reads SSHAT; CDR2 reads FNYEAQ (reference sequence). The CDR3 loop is CASSLADGTDYEQYF. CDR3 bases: TGTGCTAGCAGCTTGGCGGATGGGACAGACTACGAGCAGTACTTC.

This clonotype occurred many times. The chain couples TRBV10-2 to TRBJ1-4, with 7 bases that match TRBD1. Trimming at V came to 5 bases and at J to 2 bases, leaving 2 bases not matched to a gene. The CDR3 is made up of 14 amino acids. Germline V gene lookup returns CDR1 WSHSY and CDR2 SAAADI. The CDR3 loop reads CASSIQGTNEKLFF. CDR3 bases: TGCGCCAGCAGTATACAGGGGACTAATGAAAAACTGTTTTTT.

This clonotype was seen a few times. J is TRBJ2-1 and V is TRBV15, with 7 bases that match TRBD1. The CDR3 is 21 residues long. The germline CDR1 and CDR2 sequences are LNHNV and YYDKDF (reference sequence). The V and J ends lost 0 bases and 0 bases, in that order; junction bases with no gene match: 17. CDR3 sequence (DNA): TGTGCCACCAGCAGAGACCTAAGGGCGTGGGACAGCCAAAGCTCCTACAATGAGCAGTTCTTC. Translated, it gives CATSRDLRAWDSQSSYNEQFF.

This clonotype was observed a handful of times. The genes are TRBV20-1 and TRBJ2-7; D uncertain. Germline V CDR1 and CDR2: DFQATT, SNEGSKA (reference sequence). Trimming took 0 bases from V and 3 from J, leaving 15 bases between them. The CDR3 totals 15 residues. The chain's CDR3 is CSARDFATSLYEQYF. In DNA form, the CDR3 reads TGCAGTGCTAGAGATTTCGCGACCAGCCTCTACGAGCAGTACTTC.

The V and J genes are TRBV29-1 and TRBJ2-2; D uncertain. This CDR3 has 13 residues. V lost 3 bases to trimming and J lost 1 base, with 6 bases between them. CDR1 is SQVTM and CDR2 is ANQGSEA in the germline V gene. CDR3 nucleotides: TGCAGCGTTGATATAAGGAACACCGGGGAGCTGTTTTTT. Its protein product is CSVDIRNTGELFF.

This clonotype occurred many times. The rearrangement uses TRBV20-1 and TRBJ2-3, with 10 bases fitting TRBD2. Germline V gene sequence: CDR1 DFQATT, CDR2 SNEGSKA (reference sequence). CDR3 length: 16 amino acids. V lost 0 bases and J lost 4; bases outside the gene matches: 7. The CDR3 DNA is TGCAGTGCTAGAGATTCGCTAGCGGGGGACTCAGATACGCAGTATTTT. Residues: CSARDSLAGDSDTQYF.